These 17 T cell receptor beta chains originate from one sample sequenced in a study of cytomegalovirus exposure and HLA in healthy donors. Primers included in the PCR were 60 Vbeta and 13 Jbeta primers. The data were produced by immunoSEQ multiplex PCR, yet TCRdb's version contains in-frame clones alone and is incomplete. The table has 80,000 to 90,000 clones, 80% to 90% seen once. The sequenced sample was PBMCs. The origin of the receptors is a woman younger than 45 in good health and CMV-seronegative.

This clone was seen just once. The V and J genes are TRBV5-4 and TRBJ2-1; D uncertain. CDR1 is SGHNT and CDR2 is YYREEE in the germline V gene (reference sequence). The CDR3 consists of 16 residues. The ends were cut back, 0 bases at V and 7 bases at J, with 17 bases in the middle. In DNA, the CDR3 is TGTGCCAGCAGCTTGGCCGGCCCCAGATTCGGGAATGAGCAGTTCTTC. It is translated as CASSLAGPRFGNEQFF.

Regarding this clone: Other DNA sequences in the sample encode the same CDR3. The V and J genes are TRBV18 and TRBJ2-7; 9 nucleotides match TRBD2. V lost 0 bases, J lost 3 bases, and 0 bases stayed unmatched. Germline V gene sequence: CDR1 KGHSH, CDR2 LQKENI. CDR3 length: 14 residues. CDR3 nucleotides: TGTGCCAGCTCACCACCAGCGGGGGGCTACGAGCAGTACTTC. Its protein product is CASSPPAGGYEQYF. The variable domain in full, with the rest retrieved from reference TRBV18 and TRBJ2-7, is NAGVMQNPRHLVRRRGQEARLRCSPMKGHSHVYWYRQLPEEGLKFMVYLQKENIIDESGMPKERFSAEFPKEGPSILRIQQVVRGDSAAYFCASSPPAGGYEQYFGPGTRLTVT.

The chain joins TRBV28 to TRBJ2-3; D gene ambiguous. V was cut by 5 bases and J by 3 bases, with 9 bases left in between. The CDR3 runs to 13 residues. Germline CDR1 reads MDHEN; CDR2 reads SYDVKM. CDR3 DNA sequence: TGTGCCAGCAGTACTGGGCAGACAGATACGCAGTATTTT. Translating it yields CASSTGQTDTQYF.

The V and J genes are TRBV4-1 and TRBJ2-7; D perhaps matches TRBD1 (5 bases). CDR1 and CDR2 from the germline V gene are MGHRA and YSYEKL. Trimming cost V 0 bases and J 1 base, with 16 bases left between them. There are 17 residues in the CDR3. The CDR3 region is CASSQEEARAISYEQYF. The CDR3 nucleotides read TGCGCCAGCAGCCAAGAAGAAGCCAGGGCGATATCCTACGAGCAGTACTTC.

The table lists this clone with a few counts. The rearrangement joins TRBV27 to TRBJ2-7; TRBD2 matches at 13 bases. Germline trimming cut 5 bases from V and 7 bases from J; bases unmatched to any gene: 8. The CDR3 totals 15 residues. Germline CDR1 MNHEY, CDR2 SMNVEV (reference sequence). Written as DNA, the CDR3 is TGTGCCAGCAGTCGGATACTAGCGGGAGGGAGTGAGCAGTACTTC. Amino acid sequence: CASSRILAGGSEQYF.

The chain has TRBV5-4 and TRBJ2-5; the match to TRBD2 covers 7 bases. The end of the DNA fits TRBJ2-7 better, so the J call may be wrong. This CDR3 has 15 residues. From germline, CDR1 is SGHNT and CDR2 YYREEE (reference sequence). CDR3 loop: CASSFIGGGRSEQYF. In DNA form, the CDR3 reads TGTGCCAGCAGCTTTATTGGGGGAGGGCGGTCCGAGCAGTACTTC.

CDR3 coding DNA: TGTGCCAGCAGTGAATGGGCTAGCACAGATACGCAGTATTTT. Translated, it gives CASSEWASTDTQYF. The V gene is TRBV2, the J gene TRBJ2-3; D ambiguous. V dropped 2 bases and J dropped 0 bases, with 6 bases sitting between them. The length of the CDR3 is 14 residues. Germline CDR1 is SNHLY and CDR2 is FYNNEI.

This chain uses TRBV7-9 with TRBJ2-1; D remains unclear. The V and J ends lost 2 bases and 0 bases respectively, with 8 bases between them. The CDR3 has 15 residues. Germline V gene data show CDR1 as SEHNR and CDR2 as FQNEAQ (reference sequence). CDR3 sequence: CASSLYRSSYNEQFF. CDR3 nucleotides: TGTGCCAGCAGCTTATATCGTAGCTCCTACAATGAGCAGTTCTTC. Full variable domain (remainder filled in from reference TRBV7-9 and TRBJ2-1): DTGVSQNPRHKITKRGQNVTFRCDPISEHNRLYWYRQTLGQGPEFLTYFQNEAQLEKSRLLSDRFSAERPKGSFSTLEIQRTEQGDSAMYLCASSLYRSSYNEQFFGPGTRLTVL.

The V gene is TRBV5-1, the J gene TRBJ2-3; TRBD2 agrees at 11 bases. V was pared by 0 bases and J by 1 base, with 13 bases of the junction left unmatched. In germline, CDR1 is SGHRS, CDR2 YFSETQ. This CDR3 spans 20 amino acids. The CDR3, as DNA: TGCGCCAGCAGCTTGGCCCAGACTAGCGGGACATACCCGGGCACAGATACGCAGTATTTT. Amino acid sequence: CASSLAQTSGTYPGTDTQYF.

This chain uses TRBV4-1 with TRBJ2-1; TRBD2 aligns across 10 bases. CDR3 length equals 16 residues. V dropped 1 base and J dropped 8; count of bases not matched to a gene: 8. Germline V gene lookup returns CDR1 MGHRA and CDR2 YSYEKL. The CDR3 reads CASSQGAGGMSYEQFF. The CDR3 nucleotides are TGCGCCAGCAGCCAAGGAGCGGGAGGGATGTCGTATGAGCAGTTCTTC.

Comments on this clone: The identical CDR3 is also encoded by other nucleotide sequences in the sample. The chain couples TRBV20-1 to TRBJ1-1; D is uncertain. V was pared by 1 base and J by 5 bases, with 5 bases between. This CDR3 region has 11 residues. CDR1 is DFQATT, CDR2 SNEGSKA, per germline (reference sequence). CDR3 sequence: CSARAGTEAFF. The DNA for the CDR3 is TGCAGTGCTAGAGCGGGGACTGAAGCTTTCTTT.

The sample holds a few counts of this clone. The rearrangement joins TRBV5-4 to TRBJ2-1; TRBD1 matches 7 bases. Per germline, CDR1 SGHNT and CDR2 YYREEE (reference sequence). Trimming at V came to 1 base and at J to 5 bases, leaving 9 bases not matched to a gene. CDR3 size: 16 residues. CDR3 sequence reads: CASSLFPGTANNEQFF. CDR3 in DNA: TGTGCCAGCAGCTTGTTCCCCGGGACAGCTAACAATGAGCAGTTCTTC.

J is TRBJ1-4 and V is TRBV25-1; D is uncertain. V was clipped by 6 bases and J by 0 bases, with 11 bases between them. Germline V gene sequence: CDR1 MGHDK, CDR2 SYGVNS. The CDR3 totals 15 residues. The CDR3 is CASRGAGATNEKLFF. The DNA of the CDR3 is TGTGCCAGCAGGGGTGCCGGAGCAACTAATGAAAAACTGTTTTTT.

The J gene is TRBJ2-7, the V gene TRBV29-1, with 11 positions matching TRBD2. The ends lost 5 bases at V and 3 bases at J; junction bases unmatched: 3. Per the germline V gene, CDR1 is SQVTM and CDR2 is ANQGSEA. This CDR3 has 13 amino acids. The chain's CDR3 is CSVTSGSLYEQYF. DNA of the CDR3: TGCAGCGTTACTAGCGGGAGTCTCTACGAGCAGTACTTC.

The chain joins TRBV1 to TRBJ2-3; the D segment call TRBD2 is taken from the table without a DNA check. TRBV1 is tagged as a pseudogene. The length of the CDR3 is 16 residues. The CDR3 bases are TGCACCAGCAGCCATGCACTAGCGGGACTCACAGATACGCAGTATTTT. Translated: CTSSHALAGLTDTQYF.

The CDR3 loop is CASMDRGHQPQHF. The DNA of the CDR3 is TGTGCCAGCATGGACAGGGGGCATCAGCCCCAGCATTTT. V and J are TRBV2 and TRBJ1-5; 11 positions match TRBD1. Germline V CDR1 and CDR2: SNHLY, FYNNEI. The CDR3 spans 13 residues. Germline trimming cut 7 bases from V and 5 bases from J; bases unmatched to any gene: 1.

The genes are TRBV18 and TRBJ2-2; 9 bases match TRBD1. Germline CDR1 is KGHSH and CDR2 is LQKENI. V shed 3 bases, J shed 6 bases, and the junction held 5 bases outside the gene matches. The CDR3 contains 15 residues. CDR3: CASSPFTGGPGELFF. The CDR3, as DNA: TGTGCCAGCTCACCTTTTACAGGGGGCCCCGGGGAGCTGTTTTTT.